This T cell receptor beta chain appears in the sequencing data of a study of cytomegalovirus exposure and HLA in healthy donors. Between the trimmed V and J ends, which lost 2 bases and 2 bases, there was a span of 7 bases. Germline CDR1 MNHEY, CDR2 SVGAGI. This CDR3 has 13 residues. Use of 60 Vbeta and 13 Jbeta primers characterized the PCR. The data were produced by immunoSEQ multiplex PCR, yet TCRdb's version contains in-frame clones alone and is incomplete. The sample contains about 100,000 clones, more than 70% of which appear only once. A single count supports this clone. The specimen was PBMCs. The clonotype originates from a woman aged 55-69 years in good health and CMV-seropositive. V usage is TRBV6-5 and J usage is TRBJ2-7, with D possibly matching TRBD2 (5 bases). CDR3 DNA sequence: TGTGCCAGCAGTTACGGGAGCCCCTACGAGCAGTACTTC. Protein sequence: CASSYGSPYEQYF.